The 11 T cell receptor beta chains in this list originate from one sample, sequenced in a study of the immune and genomic landscape of osteosarcoma. Primary, local recurrence and metastasis osteosarcoma tumors were taken after treatment from poor-prognosis patients. Clones were read by immunoSEQ multiplex PCR, and TCRdb kept only the in-frame ones, dropping some. The sample carries around 6,800 clones, roughly two thirds recorded once. Sequenced input: osteosarcoma tumor tissue from the lung. The receptors here all came from a human donor with osteosarcoma.

The chain has TRBV11-2 and TRBJ2-6, with D perhaps matching TRBD2 (6 bases). The CDR3 is made up of 15 amino acids. Germline loops: CDR1 SGHAT, CDR2 FQNNGV. Trimming took 4 bases from V and 2 from J, leaving 9 bases between them. The DNA of the CDR3 is TGTGCCAGCAGCTCCGGAGGGGCTGGGGCCAACGTCCTGACTTTC. Protein: CASSSGGAGANVLTF. The full variable domain, in which reference TRBV11-2 and TRBJ2-6 provide the parts outside the CDR3, is EAGVAQSPRYKIIEKRQSVAFWCNPISGHATLYWYQQILGQGPKLLIQFQNNGVVDDSQLPKDRFSAERLKGVDSTLKIQPAKLEDSAVYLCASSSGGAGANVLTFGAGSRLTVL.

The CDR3 is CASREGLAGSETQYF. The CDR3 region has the DNA TGCGCCAGCAGGGAAGGACTAGCGGGGTCAGAGACCCAGTACTTC. The V call is TRBV10-2, the J call TRBJ2-5; TRBD2 matches at 12 bases. V shed 6 bases and J 4 bases; nucleotides not matched to a gene: 6. CDR1 WSHSY and CDR2 SAAADI come from the germline V gene. The CDR3 totals 15 residues.

This chain connects TRBV10-1 to TRBJ1-1, with 8 positions matching TRBD1. Per germline, CDR1 WNHNN and CDR2 SYGVQD (reference sequence). With V trimmed by 6 bases and J by 5 bases, 5 bases remained unmatched. This CDR3 spans 13 amino acids. The CDR3 region is CASRGQGQTEAFF. The CDR3 coding sequence is TGCGCCAGCAGAGGACAGGGACAAACTGAAGCTTTCTTT.

This clone was observed a single time. The chain has TRBV27 and TRBJ2-1, with 14 bases fitting TRBD2. Germline V gene lookup returns CDR1 MNHEY and CDR2 SMNVEV (reference sequence). This CDR3 spans 16 amino acids. V dropped 6 bases and J dropped 4; count of bases not matched to a gene: 5. The CDR3 loop is CASRKGTSGGYNEQFF. The CDR3 DNA is TGTGCCAGCAGAAAAGGGACTAGCGGGGGTTACAATGAGCAGTTCTTC.

As DNA, the CDR3 is TGTGCCAGCAGCCTGGGCGACAGCTCCTACAATGAGCAGTTCTTC. Its translation is CASSLGDSSYNEQFF. The rearrangement uses TRBV11-3 and TRBJ2-1, with D possibly TRBD1 on 5 matching bases. CDR3 length equals 15 residues. The germline gives CDR1 SGHNT, CDR2 YENEEA. Trimming pared 5 bases from V and 0 bases from J, leaving 11 bases between.

The J gene is TRBJ2-2, the V gene TRBV29-1, with 7 bases that match TRBD1. CDR3 length equals 15 residues. Germline V CDR1 and CDR2: SQVTM, ANQGSEA. The V segment lost 1 base and the J segment 1 base; nucleotides outside the gene matches: 3. CDR3 loop: CSVEARDRNTGELFF. The CDR3 nucleotides are TGCAGCGTTGAAGCCAGGGACAGGAACACCGGGGAGCTGTTTTTT.

This sequence joins TRBV5-1 and TRBJ1-1; possible D gene TRBD1, 6 bases. The ends were cut back, 5 bases at V and 1 base at J, with 12 bases in the middle. The CDR3 contains 14 residues. Germline V CDR1 and CDR2: SGHRS, YFSETQ. DNA for the CDR3: TGCGCCAGCAGGACGCAGGGGTCGAACACTGAAGCTTTCTTT. Residues: CASRTQGSNTEAFF.

This clone is medium-sized within its sample. The rearrangement uses TRBV18 and TRBJ2-1; D gene unclear. The CDR3 runs to 12 residues. CDR1 is KGHSH and CDR2 is LQKENI in the germline V gene. V lost 2 bases and J lost 7, with 6 bases in between. CDR3 residues: CASSPSRNEQFF. The CDR3 DNA reads TGTGCCAGCTCACCATCCAGGAATGAGCAGTTCTTC.

The gene calls are TRBV7-6 and TRBJ2-2; weak D call: TRBD1 (5 bases). V lost 5 bases and J 7 bases, leaving 11 bases between the germline ends. Looked up from germline, CDR1 is SGHVS and CDR2 is FNYEAQ. The CDR3 has 13 residues. CDR3 sequence reads: CASSTQGHGELFF. The CDR3 nucleotides read TGTGCCAGCAGCACCCAGGGCCACGGGGAGCTGTTTTTT. The variable domain in full, with the rest retrieved from reference TRBV7-6 and TRBJ2-2, is GAGVSQSPRYKVTKRGQDVALRCDPISGHVSLYWYRQALGQGPEFLTYFNYEAQQDKSGLPNDRFSAERPEGSISTLTIQRTEQRDSAMYRCASSTQGHGELFFGEGSRLTVL.

The V gene is TRBV2, the J gene TRBJ2-3, with 7 bases that match TRBD1. CDR3 length: 15 residues. Trimming cost V 5 bases and J 1 base; bases outside gene matches: 6. CDR1 is SNHLY, CDR2 FYNNEI, per germline. The CDR3 sequence is CASSPRQGGTDTQYF. The CDR3 nucleotides read TGTGCCAGCAGTCCCCGACAGGGCGGCACAGATACGCAGTATTTT. Full variable domain (outside the CDR3, taken from reference TRBV2 and TRBJ2-3): EPEVTQTPSHQVTQMGQEVILRCVPISNHLYFYWYRQILGQKVEFLVSFYNNEISEKSEIFDDQFSVERPDGSNFTLKIRSTKLEDSAMYFCASSPRQGGTDTQYFGPGTRLTVL.

This clone was counted a few times. The V gene is TRBV9, the J gene TRBJ1-1; D perhaps matches TRBD1 (5 bases). CDR1 is SGDLS and CDR2 is YYNGEE in the germline V gene. V lost 0 bases to trimming and J lost 1 base, with 10 bases between them. The CDR3 length is 15 residues. CDR3 bases: TGTGCCAGCAGCGTAGGTAGGGGATCGAACACTGAAGCTTTCTTT. Translating it yields CASSVGRGSNTEAFF.